This entry lists 2 T cell receptor beta chains sequenced from one sample in a study of PD-1 blockade in classical Hodgkin lymphoma. Described time point: newly diagnosed, previously untreated cHL patient sample. From thawed PBMCs, magnetic negative selection was used to isolate the CD8+ T cells. Libraries were prepared by immunoSEQ multiplex PCR; TCRdb keeps only in-frame clonotypes and omits some of them. Of about 3,200 clones detected, roughly 70% appear once; the ten largest clones hold about a fifth. What was sequenced was CD8+ T cells from blood. The receptors here all came from a human donor with classical Hodgkin lymphoma.

This clone was recorded only once. The genes are TRBV5-1 and TRBJ2-7, with 7 bases that match TRBD1. CDR3 length: 19 amino acids. Trimming cost V 3 bases and J 0 bases; bases outside gene matches: 18. Germline V lookup: CDR1 SGHRS, CDR2 YFSETQ. CDR3 DNA: TGCGCCAGCAGCTCGTCCTGGGGCCACAGGGGCGAAAACTCCTACGAGCAGTACTTC. Protein product: CASSSSWGHRGENSYEQYF.

This clone was found once. The V gene is TRBV27, the J gene TRBJ2-7, with 9 bases identical to TRBD2. Germline V gene lookup returns CDR1 MNHEY and CDR2 SMNVEV (reference sequence). The junction had 7 bases not matched to a gene; V was cut back by 2 bases and J by 5 bases. The CDR3 length is 15 residues. CDR3 in DNA: TGTGCCAGCAGTTTAGTGACTAGCGGAGCACACGAGCAGTACTTC. Translated, it gives CASSLVTSGAHEQYF.